The clone carrying this T cell receptor (beta chain) was observed at least ten times. The sample belongs to a study of T cells in Graves' hyperthyroidism and ophthalmopathy. V was pared by 5 bases and J by 4 bases, with 18 bases between. Per the germline V gene, CDR1 is SEHNR and CDR2 is FQNEAQ (reference sequence). The CDR3 length is 16 residues. RNA transcripts gave rise to amplified TCR beta CDR3 regions. TCR CDR3 regions were first amplified by RT-PCR with HTBI primers. MiXCR was run by TCRdb on the multiplex PCR reads, yielding one entry per CDR3 protein. This table holds about 700,000 distinct CDR3 sequences, roughly 15% found once.

Sequencing was carried out using blood. The source is a woman younger than 35 with Graves' hyperthyroidism. This chain connects TRBV7-9 to TRBJ2-1; no reliable D call. CDR3 region: CASSLSLIAAYNEQFF. In DNA, the CDR3 is TGTGCCAGCAGCCTCTCTCTCATAGCAGCATACAATGAGCAGTTCTTC.